This T cell receptor (beta chain) was sequenced during a study of cytomegalovirus exposure and HLA in healthy donors. 13 Jbeta primers and 60 Vbeta primers were used for the PCR. Clones were read by immunoSEQ multiplex PCR, and TCRdb kept only the in-frame ones, dropping some. The table lists over 3,500 clones, 81% of them singletons, with 6.2% in the top ten. The sequence was collected from a woman aged 40 to 50 in good health and CMV-seropositive. Sequencing was carried out using PBMCs.

The CDR3 coding sequence is TGCAGCGTGCAACCGGGACAGTACACTGAAGCTTTCTTT. It codes for CSVQPGQYTEAFF. The chain uses TRBV29-1 and TRBJ1-1; TRBD1 aligns across 7 bases. Germline CDR1 SQVTM, CDR2 ANQGSEA. Trimming at V came to 6 bases and at J to 3 bases, leaving 7 bases not matched to a gene. The CDR3 loop spans 13 amino acids.